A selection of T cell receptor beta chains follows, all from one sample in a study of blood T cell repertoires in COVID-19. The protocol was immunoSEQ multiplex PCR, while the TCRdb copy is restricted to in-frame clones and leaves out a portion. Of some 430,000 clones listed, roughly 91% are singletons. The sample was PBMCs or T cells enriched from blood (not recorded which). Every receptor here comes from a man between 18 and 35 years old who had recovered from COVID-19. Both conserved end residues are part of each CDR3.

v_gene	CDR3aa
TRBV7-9	CASSPGQNGYTF
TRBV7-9	CASSLVSGSITWGTGELFF
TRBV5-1	CASSPGGLARDNEQFF
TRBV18	CASSPAQGAGNSPLHF
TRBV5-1	CASSRAVGQDTDTQYF
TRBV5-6	CASSLAGDEAFF
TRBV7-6	CASSHPTQAGVDTGELFF
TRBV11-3	CASSRGGRTYNEQFF
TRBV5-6	CASTLGGNYGYTF
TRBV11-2	CASSQTQRGQGASGYTF
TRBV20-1	CSARSEETQYF
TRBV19	CASSVEGAVNSPLHF
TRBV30	CAWRSRGVGDQPQHF
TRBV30	CAWSTPGLAGYNEQFF
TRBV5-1	CASSGVAAGGNEQFF
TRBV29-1	CSVEGARGYTF
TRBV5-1	CASSLGGGRQETQYF
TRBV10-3	CAISEPDQPQHF
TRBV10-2	CASSESPREYGYTF
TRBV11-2	CASSRSGGTSGTGELFF
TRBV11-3	CASSLGAGNTIYF
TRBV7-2	CASSLVSGVANTEAFF
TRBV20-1	CSAARYGYTF
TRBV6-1	CASSEASYRVATF
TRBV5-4	CASSPPGQTNEQFF
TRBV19	CASSIIHTPGQTGNTIYF
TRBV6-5	CASSIRRGFDYGYTF
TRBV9	CASSVATGGGYTF
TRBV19	CASWGAGQNMNTEAFF
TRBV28	CASNGGEFTEAFF
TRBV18	CASSRGLMNTEAFF
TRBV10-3	CAISESLGTGGGSYGYTF
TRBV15	CATSSRRYEIYEQYF
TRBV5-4	CASSVPTSGRDEQYF
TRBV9	CASSASGQGGMDYGYTF
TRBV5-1	CASSQGVSPLHF
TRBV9	CASSVTPRWDSNEQFF
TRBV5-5	CASSFTAQETQYF
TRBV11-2	CASSTGLFTEAFF
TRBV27	CASSLQGPYGYTF
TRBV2	CASIIMTRGNSPLHF
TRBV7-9	CASSYPGTGPEGEAFF
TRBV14	CASSQDTSGRYNEQFF